Shown below are 31 T cell receptor beta chains from a single sample sequenced in a study of blood T cells in healthy people across ages. PCR was performed a second time for about 7 to 11 cycles using a sample-barcoded 5' primer and a J-beta primer mix. TCRdb passed the 5' RACE reads through MiXCR, listing each CDR3 protein once. The data contain 800,000 or so distinct CDR3 sequences, 25% of them singletons. The same data also contributed to another study, on T cells of mothers and their children.

The sequencing input was blood. Every receptor here comes from a boy aged 10-17 years in good health.

The genes are TRBV4-1 and TRBJ1-4; D remains ambiguous. Trimming pared 0 bases from V and 8 bases from J, leaving 7 bases between. The CDR3 runs to 13 residues. CDR1 is MGHRA, CDR2 YSYEKL, per germline. CDR3: CASSQEFREKLFF. CDR3 DNA: TGCGCCAGCAGCCAAGAGTTTAGGGAAAAACTGTTTTTT.

This sequence joins TRBV11-2 and TRBJ2-7; 10 bases are shared with TRBD1. J was trimmed by 1 base and V by 7 bases; bases with no gene match: 16. From germline, CDR1 is SGHAT and CDR2 FQNNGV. The CDR3 is 18 amino acids. The CDR3 here is CASTLAGGGQGKSYEQYF. The CDR3 DNA reads TGTGCCAGCACCCTAGCTGGGGGGGGACAGGGGAAATCCTACGAGCAGTACTTC. The full variable domain, completed using reference TRBV11-2 and TRBJ2-7, is EAGVAQSPRYKIIEKRQSVAFWCNPISGHATLYWYQQILGQGPKLLIQFQNNGVVDDSQLPKDRFSAERLKGVDSTLKIQPAKLEDSAVYLCASTLAGGGQGKSYEQYFGPGTRLTVT.

This clonotype appeared a few times. V gene TRBV6-5 combines with J gene TRBJ2-7; 12 bases match TRBD1. The germline V gene encodes CDR1 MNHEY and CDR2 SVGAGI. CDR3 size: 18 residues. Trimming took 1 base from V and 5 from J; bases not matched to a gene: 12. The CDR3 bases are TGTGCCAGCAGTTACTTTCCTCCGGGACAGGGGGCTCCTCACGAGCAGTACTTC. Its protein is CASSYFPPGQGAPHEQYF.

This chain links TRBV5-1 with TRBJ1-1; possible D gene TRBD1, 5 bases. This CDR3 contains 16 residues. The V gene's germline CDR1 is SGHRS and CDR2 YFSETQ. The ends were cut back, 0 bases at V and 0 bases at J, with 12 bases in the middle. CDR3 sequence: CASSLVDRQMNTEAFF. The CDR3 nucleotides are TGCGCCAGCAGCTTGGTCGATCGACAGATGAACACTGAAGCTTTCTTT. The complete variable domain, with remaining parts taken from reference TRBV5-1 and TRBJ1-1, reads KAGVTQTPRYLIKTRGQQVTLSCSPISGHRSVSWYQQTPGQGLQFLFEYFSETQRNKGNFPGRFSGRQFSNSRSEMNVSTLELGDSALYLCASSLVDRQMNTEAFFGQGTRLTVV.

V is TRBV7-2 and J is TRBJ1-2; 7 bases fit TRBD1. The CDR3 has 13 amino acids. CDR1 SGHTA and CDR2 FQGNSA come from the germline V gene. Trimming cost V 5 bases and J 5 bases; bases outside gene matches: 5. The CDR3 DNA sequence: TGTGCCAGCAGCATAACAGGGGATTATGGCTACACCTTC. Protein sequence: CASSITGDYGYTF.

The chain has TRBV9 and TRBJ1-5, with D possibly being TRBD1 (6 bases). The V end lost 3 bases, the J end lost 4 bases, and 11 bases lay between the germline ends. Germline assignment: CDR1 SGDLS and CDR2 YYNGEE. CDR3 length equals 14 residues. This CDR3 is CASSEQGMNQPQHF. CDR3 nucleotide sequence: TGTGCCAGCAGCGAACAGGGAATGAATCAGCCCCAGCATTTT.

The J gene is TRBJ1-1, the V gene TRBV12-3 or TRBV12-4; D ambiguous. Trimming left V 7 bases short and J 0 bases short, with 9 bases between. This CDR3 contains 13 residues. The CDR3: CASTLDMNTEAFF. The CDR3 nucleotides read TGTGCCAGCACCCTAGACATGAACACTGAAGCTTTCTTT.

The chain carries TRBV20-1 and TRBJ2-1; 13 bases are a match to TRBD2. Germline V gives CDR1 DFQATT, CDR2 SNEGSKA (reference sequence). This CDR3 comprises 14 residues. V dropped 4 bases and J dropped 7; count of bases not matched to a gene: 4. CDR3 in DNA: TGCAGTGCTACCCGGGGACTAGCGGGAAATGAGCAGTTCTTC. Its protein is CSATRGLAGNEQFF.

The gene calls are TRBV18 and TRBJ2-1; 7 bases fit TRBD1. The assigned J gene may be wrong: the sequence end matches TRBJ2-7 better. CDR3 length: 15 residues. Germline V lookup: CDR1 KGHSH, CDR2 LQKENI. The chain's CDR3 is CASSPLTGSKYEQYF. The CDR3 nucleotides read TGTGCCAGCTCACCATTGACAGGGAGTAAGTACGAGCAGTACTTC.

This clonotype was seen only a few times. The J gene is TRBJ1-5, the V gene TRBV20-1; no definite D call. There are 13 residues in the CDR3. Per germline, CDR1 DFQATT and CDR2 SNEGSKA (reference sequence). Trimming pared 3 bases from V and 5 bases from J, leaving 11 bases between. The CDR3 loop reads CSASEVGDQPQHF. Here the CDR3 DNA reads TGCAGTGCTAGCGAGGTCGGGGATCAGCCCCAGCATTTT.

This chain joins TRBV20-1 and TRBJ2-7, with D possibly TRBD1 on 6 matching bases. This CDR3 has 14 residues. Trimming stripped 6 bases from V and 0 bases from J, with 15 bases between. Germline V lookup: CDR1 DFQATT, CDR2 SNEGSKA (reference sequence). Written as DNA, the CDR3 is TGCAGTGCGTACACGGGACACCTCTCCTACGAGCAGTACTTC. Amino acids: CSAYTGHLSYEQYF.

This clonotype was seen only a few times. V is TRBV29-1 and J is TRBJ1-4; D unclear. V dropped 7 bases and J dropped 8 bases, with 14 bases sitting between them. In germline, CDR1 is SQVTM, CDR2 ANQGSEA. The CDR3 is made up of 12 amino acids. In DNA, the CDR3 is TGCAGCGCCATGATCCCGGAGGAAAAACTGTTTTTT. This gives the protein CSAMIPEEKLFF.

The chain joins TRBV29-1 to TRBJ2-7; the match to TRBD2 covers 7 bases. Trimming removed 2 bases from V and 3 bases from J; junction bases left unmatched: 4. CDR3 length: 13 amino acids. Germline V lookup: CDR1 SQVTM, CDR2 ANQGSEA. The DNA for the CDR3 is TGCAGCGTTGAAAGCGGGATCGACTACGAGCAGTACTTC. Residues: CSVESGIDYEQYF.

This clonotype was seen more than once but under ten times. The chain employs TRBV18 and TRBJ1-2; 8 positions agree with TRBD1. The germline CDR1 and CDR2 sequences are KGHSH and LQKENI. The CDR3 is 14 residues long. V lost 3 bases, J lost 6 bases, and 6 bases stayed unmatched. The CDR3 reads CASSPLDRVDGYTF. DNA for the CDR3: TGTGCCAGCTCACCGTTGGACAGGGTGGATGGCTACACCTTC.

This clonotype came up a few times. The rearrangement joins TRBV7-2 to TRBJ1-2; 8 positions agree with TRBD1. The V and J ends lost 5 bases and 6 bases, in that order; junction bases with no gene match: 8. Germline loops: CDR1 SGHTA, CDR2 FQGNSA. This CDR3 spans 14 amino acids. CDR3 region: CASSQRQGLDGYTF. CDR3 in DNA: TGTGCCAGCAGCCAACGACAGGGGCTCGATGGCTACACCTTC. The full variable domain, in which reference TRBV7-2 and TRBJ1-2 provide the parts outside the CDR3, is GAGVSQSPSNKVTEKGKDVELRCDPISGHTALYWYRQSLGQGLEFLIYFQGNSAPDKSGLPSDRFSAERTGGSVSTLTIQRTQQEDSAVYLCASSQRQGLDGYTFGSGTRLTVV.

The chain has TRBV5-1 and TRBJ2-5, with a possible D match to TRBD1 (5 bases). Germline V gene lookup returns CDR1 SGHRS and CDR2 YFSETQ. This CDR3 comprises 14 residues. V was clipped by 5 bases and J by 2 bases, with 13 bases between them. CDR3 nucleotides: TGCGCCAGCAGAGGGGTCCTGGGGCAAGAGACCCAGTACTTC. Translation: CASRGVLGQETQYF.

With respect to this clonotype: A read error may produce the germline difference seen at one junction end. The chain is built from TRBV4-1 and TRBJ2-5; D ambiguous. The DNA end lines up better with TRBJ2-7; the J call may be wrong. The CDR3 loop spans 13 amino acids. Germline lookup yields CDR1 MGHRA and CDR2 YSYEKL. The CDR3 DNA reads TGCGCCGGCAGCCTATTGACTTCGCGCGAGCAGTACTTC. This gives the protein CAGSLLTSREQYF.

The CDR3 region has the DNA TGTGCCAGCAGCGTATCCCGGGGACCCCGTCGGGGCAATGAGCAGTTCTTC. Its protein product is CASSVSRGPRRGNEQFF. The genes are TRBV7-2 and TRBJ2-1; TRBD1 or TRBD2 may be the D gene (5 bases each). Germline CDR1 SGHTA, CDR2 FQGNSA. CDR3 length: 17 residues. Trimming took 5 bases from V and 6 from J, leaving 23 bases between them.

This sequence joins TRBV6-5 and TRBJ2-1; D not certain. This CDR3 has 11 amino acids. V dropped 8 bases and J dropped 8 bases, with 10 bases sitting between them. Germline CDR1 reads MNHEY; CDR2 reads SVGAGI. For the CDR3, the DNA is TGTGCCAGCGTGTCCGGCGATGAGCAGTTCTTC. It is translated as CASVSGDEQFF.

This clonotype has just a few counts. This chain's CDR3 is CSVGRGQQETQYF. The CDR3 coding sequence is TGCAGCGTCGGGCGGGGACAGCAAGAGACCCAGTACTTC. The gene calls are TRBV29-1 and TRBJ2-1; maybe TRBD1 (7 bases). Matching the DNA end better, TRBJ2-5 makes the J call doubtful. From germline, CDR1 is SQVTM and CDR2 ANQGSEA. This CDR3 is 13 amino acids long.

The chain joins TRBV28 to TRBJ2-1, with D unclear. Gene TRBJ2-5 matches the end of the DNA better, so the J call may be wrong. Germline V gene sequence: CDR1 MDHEN, CDR2 SYDVKM. CDR3 size: 16 residues. CDR3 protein: CASSSRDSPVVETQYF. CDR3 coding DNA: TGTGCCAGCAGTTCACGCGACTCACCAGTGGTAGAGACCCAGTACTTC.

This clonotype was seen a few times. The chain has TRBV7-6 and TRBJ1-1; D unclear. The CDR3 is 15 amino acids. V was trimmed by 1 base and J by 4 bases, leaving 13 bases between them. From germline, CDR1 is SGHVS and CDR2 FNYEAQ. The CDR3 coding sequence is TGTGCCAGCAGCTTAGAGCGGGATTGGGGCACTGAAGCTTTCTTT. Protein product: CASSLERDWGTEAFF.

V usage is TRBV20-1 and J usage is TRBJ2-1; tentative D call: TRBD2 (7 bases). The CDR3 runs to 14 residues. V was trimmed by 4 bases and J by 10 bases, leaving 20 bases between them. Germline loops: CDR1 DFQATT, CDR2 SNEGSKA (reference sequence). The CDR3 bases are TGCAGTGCTACAACGTGGGGGGGGCCGGGGGAGCAGTTCTTC. It translates to CSATTWGGPGEQFF.

The chain combines TRBV15 with TRBJ2-7; D is possibly TRBD2 (5 bases). The CDR3 totals 16 residues. Trimming removed 0 bases at V and 2 bases at J, with 14 bases between. The germline gives CDR1 LNHNV, CDR2 YYDKDF (reference sequence). The CDR3 reads CATSRDGRGKTYEQYF. CDR3 nucleotides: TGTGCCACCAGCAGAGACGGTAGAGGGAAGACCTACGAGCAGTACTTC. Full variable domain (remainder filled in from reference TRBV15 and TRBJ2-7): DAMVIQNPRYQVTQFGKPVTLSCSQTLNHNVMYWYQQKSSQAPKLLFHYYDKDFNNEADTPDNFQSRRPNTSFCFLDIRSPGLGDTAMYLCATSRDGRGKTYEQYFGPGTRLTVT.

This clonotype appeared a few times. The rearrangement links TRBV12-3 or TRBV12-4 to TRBJ2-3; D gene unclear. The CDR3 runs to 15 residues. Trimming removed 6 bases at V and 6 bases at J, with 19 bases between. The CDR3 reads CASSEALWGRDTQYF. CDR3 nucleotide sequence: TGTGCCAGCAGCGAAGCATTGTGGGGTCGGGATACGCAGTATTTT.

In regard to this clonotype: Compared with germline, one end of the junction differs, possibly owing to a read error. The chain joins TRBV7-8 to TRBJ2-3; 8 positions agree with TRBD2. Germline values: CDR1 SGHVS, CDR2 FQNEAQ. This CDR3 has 16 residues. CDR3 protein: CASSERSGSEGDTRYF. Written as DNA, the CDR3 is TGTGCCAGCAGCGAAAGGAGCGGGAGCGAAGGAGATACGCGGTATTTT. Full variable domain (missing parts from reference TRBV7-8 and TRBJ2-3): GAGVSQSPRYKVAKRGQDVALRCDPISGHVSLFWYQQALGQGPEFLTYFQNEAQLDKSGLPSDRFFAERPEGSVSTLKIQRTQQEDSAVYLCASSERSGSEGDTRYFGPGTRLTVL.

This clonotype showed up just a few times. The J gene is TRBJ1-4, the V gene TRBV6-2 or TRBV6-3; D perhaps matches TRBD1 (5 bases). Germline CDR1 and CDR2: MNHEY and SVGEGT. The ends were cut back, 5 bases at V and 6 bases at J, with 16 bases in the middle. This CDR3 comprises 15 residues. CDR3 bases: TGTGCCAGCAGTAAAAGACAGCGAGGGGATGAAAAACTGTTTTTT. It yields the protein CASSKRQRGDEKLFF.

This clonotype was counted many times. The gene calls are TRBV20-1 and TRBJ1-4; D gene uncertain. V was shortened by 1 base and J by 0 bases, with 6 bases between the two germline ends. CDR1 DFQATT and CDR2 SNEGSKA come from the germline V gene (reference sequence). The CDR3 totals 14 residues. CDR3 in DNA: TGCAGTGCTAGAGCCCAACCAACTAATGAAAAACTGTTTTTT. As protein: CSARAQPTNEKLFF.

The genes are TRBV20-1 and TRBJ1-1, with TRBD1 as a possible D gene (6 bases). Germline loops: CDR1 DFQATT, CDR2 SNEGSKA (reference sequence). The V gene lost 3 bases and the J gene lost 1 base, with 12 bases spanning the gap. The CDR3 has 14 amino acids. CDR3 amino acids: CSASSRGWNTEAFF. CDR3 nucleotides: TGCAGTGCTAGCAGTAGGGGGTGGAACACTGAAGCTTTCTTT.

This clonotype turned up a few times. The chain uses TRBV15 and TRBJ2-3; 7 bases are a match to TRBD1. CDR1 is LNHNV and CDR2 is YYDKDF in the germline V gene (reference sequence). Germline trimming cut 7 bases from V and 6 bases from J; bases unmatched to any gene: 10. This CDR3 is 14 amino acids long. CDR3 amino acids: CATKRGVRGDTQYF. The DNA of the CDR3 is TGTGCCACCAAAAGGGGAGTCAGGGGGGATACGCAGTATTTT. Full variable domain (rest looked up from reference TRBV15 and TRBJ2-3): DAMVIQNPRYQVTQFGKPVTLSCSQTLNHNVMYWYQQKSSQAPKLLFHYYDKDFNNEADTPDNFQSRRPNTSFCFLDIRSPGLGDTAMYLCATKRGVRGDTQYFGPGTRLTVL.

The V gene is TRBV2, the J gene TRBJ2-5; 11 bases match TRBD2. The end of the DNA aligns better with TRBJ2-7, so the J call may be wrong. CDR1 is SNHLY and CDR2 is FYNNEI in the germline V gene. This CDR3 region has 16 residues. DNA of the CDR3: TGTGCCAGCCTTCGACTAGCGGGGCAACTTTCCTACGAGCAGTACTTC. This translates into CASLRLAGQLSYEQYF.